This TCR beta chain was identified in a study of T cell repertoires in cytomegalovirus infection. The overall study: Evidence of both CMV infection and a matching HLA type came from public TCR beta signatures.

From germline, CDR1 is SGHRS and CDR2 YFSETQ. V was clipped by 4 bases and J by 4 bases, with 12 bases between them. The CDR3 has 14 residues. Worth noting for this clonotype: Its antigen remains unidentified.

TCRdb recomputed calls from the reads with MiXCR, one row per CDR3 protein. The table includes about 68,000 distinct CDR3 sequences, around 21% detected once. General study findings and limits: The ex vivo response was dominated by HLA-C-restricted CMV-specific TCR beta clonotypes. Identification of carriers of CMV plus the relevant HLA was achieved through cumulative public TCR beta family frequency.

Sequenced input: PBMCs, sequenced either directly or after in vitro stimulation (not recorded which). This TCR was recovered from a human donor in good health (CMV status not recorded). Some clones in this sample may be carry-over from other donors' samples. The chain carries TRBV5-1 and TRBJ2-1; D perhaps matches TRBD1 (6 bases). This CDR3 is CASSPGQQYNEQFF. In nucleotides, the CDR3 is TGCGCCAGCAGCCCCGGACAGCAATACAATGAGCAGTTCTTC.